The 26 T cell receptor beta chains in this list originate from one sample, sequenced in a study of T cells of healthy individuals. TCRdb recomputed calls from the 5' RACE reads with MiXCR, one row per CDR3 protein. Of 55,000 to 65,000 distinct CDR3 sequences listed, about 16% were seen once; the top ten hold about 4.7%. These receptor sequences come from a human donor in good health.

The V call is TRBV6-5, the J call TRBJ1-2; 9 bases fit TRBD1. This CDR3 is built from 16 residues. Germline CDR1 MNHEY, CDR2 SVGAGI. The V and J ends lost 4 bases and 2 bases, in that order; junction bases with no gene match: 8. The CDR3, as DNA: TGTGCCAGCAGTTGGACAGGGGAAATGGGCAACTATGGCTACACCTTC. Protein product: CASSWTGEMGNYGYTF.

The V gene is TRBV7-8, the J gene TRBJ2-1; 11 nucleotides agree with TRBD2. The germline V gene encodes CDR1 SGHVS and CDR2 FQNEAQ. The CDR3 loop spans 17 amino acids. V lost 3 bases to trimming and J lost 6 bases; unmatched junction nucleotides: 10. The DNA of the CDR3 is TGTGCCAGCAGCTTTCATATTAGCGGGAGGGCCCTCAATGAGCAGTTCTTC. Translation gives CASSFHISGRALNEQFF. Together with reference TRBV7-8 and TRBJ2-1, the CDR3 gives the full variable domain: GAGVSQSPRYKVAKRGQDVALRCDPISGHVSLFWYQQALGQGPEFLTYFQNEAQLDKSGLPSDRFFAERPEGSVSTLKIQRTQQEDSAVYLCASSFHISGRALNEQFFGPGTRLTVL.

The chain is built from TRBV12-3 or TRBV12-4 and TRBJ2-7, with 9 bases fitting TRBD2. The V and J ends lost 7 bases and 6 bases, in that order; junction bases with no gene match: 13. This CDR3 contains 15 residues. In DNA, the CDR3 is TGTGCCAGCACTTCTCTCAGCGGGGGGAGCGGCGAGCAGTACTTC. This sequence encodes CASTSLSGGSGEQYF.

This clonotype was counted many times. The genes are TRBV3-1 and TRBJ1-1; D uncertain. The CDR3 is 13 residues long. CDR1 and CDR2 from the germline V gene are LGHDT and YNNKEL (reference sequence). The V and J ends lost 3 bases and 3 bases respectively, with 8 bases between them. The CDR3 here is CASSQIVDTEAFF. For the CDR3, the DNA is TGTGCCAGCAGCCAGATTGTAGACACTGAAGCTTTCTTT.

The chain links TRBV29-1 to TRBJ2-7; tentatively, D is TRBD2 (6 bases). Germline V gives CDR1 SQVTM, CDR2 ANQGSEA. The V gene lost 6 bases and the J gene lost 3 bases, with 21 bases spanning the gap. CDR3 length: 15 residues. DNA for the CDR3: TGCAGCGTAGTCACCACCCGGCTAGCGAACTACGAGCAGTACTTC. This codes for CSVVTTRLANYEQYF.

The sample holds a few counts of this clonotype. The CDR3 DNA reads as TGTGCCAGCAGCTTAAGTGGGGGGAGAGGACCAGATACGCAGTATTTT. It encodes CASSLSGGRGPDTQYF. The chain couples TRBV7-3 to TRBJ2-3; a weak D match, TRBD2 (6 bases). Germline CDR1 is SGHTA and CDR2 is FQGTGA. There are 16 residues in the CDR3. Trimming cost V 1 base and J 4 bases, with 15 bases left between them.

The genes are TRBV9 and TRBJ2-5, with 9 bases that match TRBD2. The V gene end was trimmed by 2 bases and the J gene end by 4 bases; junction bases not matched to a gene: 9. The CDR3 covers 16 residues. Germline CDR1 is SGDLS and CDR2 is YYNGEE. As DNA, the CDR3 is TGTGCCAGCAGCGTGGGACTAGCAGTTGGTGGAGAGACCCAGTACTTC. It yields the protein CASSVGLAVGGETQYF.

The J gene is TRBJ2-1, the V gene TRBV7-9, with 9 bases matching TRBD1. The CDR3 contains 14 residues. CDR1 is SEHNR, CDR2 FQNEAQ, per germline (reference sequence). J was trimmed by 7 bases and V by 1 base; bases with no gene match: 2. The CDR3: CASSLVQGANEQFF. As DNA, the CDR3 is TGTGCCAGCAGCTTAGTACAGGGGGCTAATGAGCAGTTCTTC.

This clonotype was picked up many times. J is TRBJ2-3 and V is TRBV29-1, with D perhaps matching TRBD1 or TRBD2 (6 bases each). This CDR3 region has 15 residues. Trimming shortened V by 2 bases and J by 0 bases, and 12 bases separated the two germline ends. Germline V gives CDR1 SQVTM, CDR2 ANQGSEA. The CDR3 nucleotides are TGCAGCGTTGAAATCGCGGGGACAAGCACAGATACGCAGTATTTT. Its translation is CSVEIAGTSTDTQYF.

There are many counts of this clonotype. V and J are TRBV12-3 or TRBV12-4 and TRBJ2-1; D not resolved. The CDR3 runs to 11 residues. Trimming shortened V by 7 bases and J by 8 bases, and 9 bases separated the two germline ends. The CDR3 sequence is CASKISDEQFF. Here the CDR3 DNA reads TGTGCCAGCAAAATTTCGGATGAGCAGTTCTTC.

V and J are TRBV9 and TRBJ1-6; no firm D call. V was pared by 0 bases and J by 4 bases, with 8 bases between. The CDR3 has 15 amino acids. Per germline, CDR1 SGDLS and CDR2 YYNGEE. In nucleotides, the CDR3 is TGTGCCAGCAGCGTAGTGGCGGATTATAATTCACCCCTCCACTTT. It yields the protein CASSVVADYNSPLHF.

This clonotype appeared a few times. The chain carries TRBV28 and TRBJ2-7, with TRBD2 as a possible D gene (6 bases). V was clipped by 5 bases and J by 1 base, with 12 bases between them. This CDR3 region has 14 residues. Germline V gives CDR1 MDHEN, CDR2 SYDVKM. CDR3 sequence reads: CASSGGTPSYEQYF. The DNA for the CDR3 is TGTGCCAGCAGTGGTGGGACTCCTTCCTACGAGCAGTACTTC.

The CDR3 DNA reads as TGTGCCAGCAGCTTAGCGGATCACAAGGGGAACTATGGCTACACCTTC. This gives the protein CASSLADHKGNYGYTF. This rearrangement joins TRBV7-9 to TRBJ1-2, with a weak D call TRBD1 (5 bases). V lost 0 bases, J lost 2 bases, and 13 bases lay in between. Germline-derived CDR1 and CDR2 are SEHNR and FQNEAQ (reference sequence). The CDR3 is made up of 16 amino acids. The complete variable domain, with remaining parts taken from reference TRBV7-9 and TRBJ1-2, reads DTGVSQNPRHKITKRGQNVTFRCDPISEHNRLYWYRQTLGQGPEFLTYFQNEAQLEKSRLLSDRFSAERPKGSFSTLEIQRTEQGDSAMYLCASSLADHKGNYGYTFGSGTRLTVV.

Relative to its sample, this clonotype is medium-sized. DNA for the CDR3: TGTGCCAGCAGCCTATCGAGGGGGCACACAGATACGCAGTATTTT. Residues: CASSLSRGHTDTQYF. This chain links TRBV25-1 with TRBJ2-3; 7 bases line up with TRBD1. J was trimmed by 2 bases and V by 6 bases; bases with no gene match: 8. CDR3 length equals 15 residues. The germline V gene encodes CDR1 MGHDK and CDR2 SYGVNS.

This clonotype has a count of ten or more. This chain connects TRBV11-3 to TRBJ2-7; 9 bases map to TRBD1. Losses at the gene ends were 3 bases for V and 6 bases for J; bases not matched to a gene: 12. The CDR3 is 16 residues long. Germline V CDR1 and CDR2: SGHNT, YENEEA. This chain's CDR3 is CASSFASGTGTSEQYF. The CDR3, as DNA: TGTGCCAGCAGCTTCGCTTCCGGGACAGGGACGTCCGAGCAGTACTTC.

This clonotype has a count of ten or more. The V gene is TRBV12-3 or TRBV12-4, the J gene TRBJ2-7, with D maybe TRBD2 (7 bases). The CDR3 contains 13 residues. Trimming removed 4 bases at V and 6 bases at J, with 13 bases between. CDR3 DNA sequence: TGTGCCAGCAGTTACGCAGGGGAGGGCGAGCAGTACTTC. Translated, it gives CASSYAGEGEQYF.

This clonotype was counted a few times. The rearrangement links TRBV6-1 to TRBJ2-1; D perhaps matches TRBD1 (6 bases). Between the trimmed V and J ends, which lost 4 bases and 9 bases, there was a span of 13 bases. Per the germline V gene, CDR1 is MNHNS and CDR2 is SASEGT. The length of the CDR3 is 13 residues. This CDR3 reads CASSGSQGGEQFF. The DNA of the CDR3 is TGTGCCAGCAGTGGATCACAGGGTGGTGAGCAGTTCTTC.

This clonotype was counted a few times. The chain uses TRBV6-2 or TRBV6-3 and TRBJ2-7; D is undetermined. The CDR3 covers 14 residues. Germline V gene sequence: CDR1 MNHEY, CDR2 SVGEGT. V dropped 6 bases and J dropped 2 bases, with 14 bases sitting between them. The CDR3, as DNA: TGTGCCAGCAGCCCACTCCGTAAAGCCTACGAGCAGTACTTC. This translates into CASSPLRKAYEQYF.

V is TRBV5-1 and J is TRBJ2-5; 8 bases fit TRBD2. The CDR3 sequence is 15 residues long. Germline V gene lookup returns CDR1 SGHRS and CDR2 YFSETQ. V shed 0 bases, J shed 5 bases, and the junction held 6 bases outside the gene matches. The CDR3 region has the DNA TGCGCCAGCAGCTTGGCTGGCGGGGGGTACGAGACCCAGTACTTC. It specifies CASSLAGGGYETQYF.

This clonotype has just a few counts. This sequence joins TRBV4-1 and TRBJ2-7; D may be TRBD1 (6 bases). V shed 3 bases and J shed 2 bases, with 11 bases lying between them. This CDR3 comprises 14 residues. CDR1 and CDR2 (germline): MGHRA, YSYEKL. CDR3 in DNA: TGCGCCAGCAGCCATACAGGGACGGCCTACGAGCAGTACTTC. Encoded protein: CASSHTGTAYEQYF.

The table lists this clonotype with many counts. J is TRBJ2-7 and V is TRBV29-1; TRBD2 might be the D (6 bases). Between the trimmed V and J ends, which lost 3 bases and 6 bases, there was a span of 15 bases. Germline V gene data show CDR1 as SQVTM and CDR2 as ANQGSEA. The CDR3 has 13 residues. This chain's CDR3 is CSVDDGIGGEQYF. DNA for the CDR3: TGCAGCGTTGACGACGGAATCGGGGGCGAGCAGTACTTC.

The chain carries TRBV13 and TRBJ1-6; the match to TRBD1 covers 7 bases. V shed 4 bases and J 5 bases; nucleotides not matched to a gene: 5. Germline V gives CDR1 PRHDT, CDR2 FYEKMQ (reference sequence). This CDR3 comprises 15 residues. CDR3 protein: CASSSTGTDNSPLHF. The CDR3 region has the DNA TGTGCCAGCAGCTCCACCGGGACAGATAATTCACCCCTCCACTTT.

CDR3 coding DNA: TGTGCCAGCAGCTTAGCGTACAGGGGCAAAGAAAAACTGTTTTTT. This translates into CASSLAYRGKEKLFF. The V call is TRBV7-9, the J call TRBJ1-4; 7 bases align to TRBD1. CDR1 is SEHNR and CDR2 is FQNEAQ in the germline V gene (reference sequence). The CDR3 totals 15 residues. The ends lost 0 bases at V and 8 bases at J; junction bases unmatched: 6.

This clonotype was detected ten times or more. The V and J genes are TRBV7-3 and TRBJ1-3, with D maybe TRBD1 (6 bases). The CDR3 spans 17 residues. Trimming left V 2 bases short and J 3 bases short, with 17 bases between. Per the germline V gene, CDR1 is SGHTA and CDR2 is FQGTGA. DNA for the CDR3: TGTGCCAGCAGCTTAGGCAGGGGACCCTCCTATGGAAACACCATATATTTT. Protein: CASSLGRGPSYGNTIYF.

CDR3 sequence (DNA): TGTGCCAGCAGTTTTTGGGGGGTTAGCAATCAGCCCCAGCATTTT. Translation: CASSFWGVSNQPQHF. The J gene is TRBJ1-5, the V gene TRBV12-3 or TRBV12-4; D might be TRBD1 (5 bases). The V gene lost 3 bases and the J gene lost 0 bases, with 9 bases spanning the gap. CDR3 length: 15 amino acids.

This clonotype was recorded at least ten times. The CDR3 DNA is TGTGCCAGCAGTTTAAGGAACACTGAAGCTTTCTTT. Protein product: CASSLRNTEAFF. The chain employs TRBV28 and TRBJ1-1; D not certain. The CDR3 runs to 12 residues. Deletions cut 2 bases from V and 1 base from J, with 2 bases between. Germline assignment: CDR1 MDHEN and CDR2 SYDVKM.